This is a list of T cell receptor beta chains from one sample in a study of blood T cell repertoires in COVID-19. Sequenced by immunoSEQ multiplex PCR; TCRdb stores in-frame clones only, minus some. Of over 250,000 clones detected, around 90% appear once; the ten largest clones hold 2% to 2.5%. The specimen sequenced was peripheral blood. The receptors originated from a man aged 45-65 years with acute or convalescent COVID-19. CDR3s include the opening cysteine and the closing phenylalanine or tryptophan. Each record gives: clone size, D gene, V gene, J gene, CDR3 protein, CDR3 DNA. D genes are given only for firm matches. Clone size is stated in some rows and not others, as once, few, many or a class when expanded.

>-|TRBD2|TRBV7-3|TRBJ2-2
CASSSPAGENTGELFF
TGTGCCAGCAGCTCGCCAGCGGGGGAGAACACCGGGGAGCTGTTTTTT
>few|-|TRBV5-4|TRBJ2-1
CASSYEARVNEQFF
TGTGCCAGCAGCTACGAGGCCCGCGTAAATGAGCAGTTCTTC
>-|-|TRBV30|TRBJ1-1
CAWRPSGAGTILAGWTEAFF
TGTGCCTGGAGACCCTCTGGGGCAGGGACTATTTTGGCGGGCTGGACTGAAGCTTTCTTT
>-|TRBD1|TRBV19|TRBJ1-4
CASSGDRDNEKLFF
TGTGCCAGTAGTGGGGACAGGGACAATGAAAAACTGTTTTTT
>-|-|TRBV19|TRBJ1-5
CASSFQARGNQPQHF
TGTGCCAGTAGTTTCCAGGCCCGCGGGAATCAGCCCCAGCATTTT
>-|-|TRBV30|TRBJ1-5
CAWSRGIGNQPQHF
TGTGCCTGGAGTCGAGGGATCGGCAATCAGCCCCAGCATTTT
>-|-|TRBV5-6|TRBJ1-1
CASSLGHLEAFF
TGTGCCAGCAGCCTAGGACATCTTGAAGCTTTCTTT
>-|TRBD1|TRBV5-1|TRBJ2-5
CASSLTGGSQETQYF
TGCGCCAGCAGCCTTACAGGGGGCAGCCAAGAGACCCAGTACTTC
>few|-|TRBV5-1|TRBJ2-1
CASSLVGASSYNEQFF
TGCGCCAGCAGCTTGGTGGGGGCCAGCTCCTACAATGAGCAGTTCTTC
>-|TRBD1|TRBV30|TRBJ1-4
CACFPGTGREKLFF
TGTGCCTGTTTTCCCGGGACAGGGAGGGAAAAACTGTTTTTT
>-|-|TRBV5-6|TRBJ2-1
CASSVRGEQFF
TGTGCCAGCAGCGTACGGGGTGAGCAGTTCTTC